This T cell receptor (beta chain) was captured in a study of blood T cell repertoires in COVID-19. Overall study context: The United States, Italy and Spain were the sources of the acute and convalescent COVID-19 samples. In each case, the material was cDNA or gDNA derived from T cells, B-cell-depleted T cells, or PBMCs.

Source study methods: Reference gene primer amplification yielded estimated nucleated cell counts. Produced via immunoSEQ multiplex PCR; TCRdb's table is partial and in-frame only. V, J and clone size were drawn from that table, and D and trimming were deduced from the DNA. The profile shows some 70,000 clones, roughly 85% of them singletons. This CDR3 region has 16 residues. V lost 3 bases to trimming and J lost 3 bases, with 17 bases between them. Per germline, CDR1 LNHDA and CDR2 SQIVND (reference sequence). Specimen: peripheral blood. The origin of this receptor is a man aged 80 or over with acute or convalescent COVID-19. The V and J genes are TRBV19 and TRBJ1-1; tentative D call: TRBD1 (5 bases). The CDR3 is CASSIPAGRSDTEAFF. DNA for the CDR3: TGTGCCAGTAGTATCCCGGCAGGGAGGAGTGACACTGAAGCTTTCTTT.